This section outlines one T cell receptor (beta chain) sequence together with its context. No antigen is known for it. Samples came from healthy bone marrow donors. This sample was included in a study of cytomegalovirus exposure and HLA in healthy donors. Study-level background: A prior analysis found 117 million unique TCR beta sequences from around 180 million T cells. Study-level points and caveats: When presence/absence was analysed, sequencing depth was taken to be roughly uniform across donors. Later analysis suggested most CMV-associated TCR beta chains were HLA-restricted.

The PCR contained 60 Vbeta and 13 Jbeta primers. The method was immunoSEQ multiplex PCR; TCRdb's version includes in-frame clones alone and lacks a portion of them. Of 100,000 or so clones listed, roughly 83% are singletons. CDR1 and CDR2 from the germline V gene are LNHDA and SQIVND (reference sequence). V lost 0 bases and J lost 0, with 16 bases in between. This CDR3 region has 18 residues. The clonotype was recovered from a female donor in good health and CMV-seropositive. Sequenced material: PBMCs. V gene TRBV19 combines with J gene TRBJ2-3; D is perhaps TRBD1 (6 bases). Written as DNA, the CDR3 is TGTGCCAGTAGTATAGAGGGACACTCAGAGGGAAGCACAGATACGCAGTATTTT. It translates to CASSIEGHSEGSTDTQYF.